Reported below is one T cell receptor beta chain. The data are from a study of blood T cell repertoires in COVID-19. Across the whole study: T cells, B-cell-depleted T cells, or PBMCs supplied cDNA or gDNA.

The germline V gene has CDR1 MNHEY and CDR2 SVGEGT. The CDR3 runs to 19 residues. Trimming shortened V by 0 bases and J by 4 bases, and 24 bases separated the two germline ends. Authors' analysis steps: Counts of nucleated cells, estimated from reference gene primer amplification, were obtained. TCRdb's copy holds only in-frame clones and misses some; the assay was immunoSEQ multiplex PCR. Clone size and V and J calls were adopted from that table, with D and trimming inferred from the DNA. The sample has about 82,000 clones, around four fifths seen once; the top ten hold about 15%. The sequencing input was peripheral blood. The V gene is TRBV6-2 or TRBV6-3, the J gene TRBJ1-2, with TRBD1 as a possible D gene (5 bases). This clonotype was obtained from a woman in her sixties with acute or convalescent COVID-19. The CDR3 DNA reads as TGTGCCAGCAGTTACTCGTCAGCCGAACCGGGCCCTCAGGGCTATGGCTACACCTTC. This translates into CASSYSSAEPGPQGYGYTF.